Presented here are 2 T cell receptor beta chains from one specimen sequenced in a study of T-cell memory formation after mild COVID-19 (dated by TCRdb to the early 2020s). Library generation was performed with 5' RACE. The run used an Illumina NovaSeq 6000. TCRdb passed the public sequencing reads through fastp at Q25 and MiXCR, retaining productive beta sequences. Here each entry gathers all rows of one CDR3 protein and keeps the most common genes and DNA. Across this sample there are more than 85,000 distinct CDR3 sequences, with around 10% seen only once. The ten biggest clones cover roughly two fifths of the sample. Sequences were obtained from PBMCs or a T cell subset sorted from them (not recorded which). These receptors were obtained from a man younger than 30 who had mild COVID-19 (a few samples of this study predate the infection). The sample titles of this study are shuffled in the database, so cell type and time point are left out; the donor was told from shared clones.

This clonotype was counted between two and nine times. The CDR3 protein is CASSSGTSGTETQYF. CDR3 in DNA: TGTGCCAGCAGCTCCGGGACTAGCGGGACCGAGACCCAGTACTTC. This chain connects TRBV5-5 to TRBJ2-5, with TRBD2 matching 13 bases. Looked up from germline, CDR1 is SGHKS and CDR2 is YYEKEE (reference sequence). V lost 3 bases to trimming and J lost 5 bases; unmatched junction nucleotides: 4. CDR3 length equals 15 residues.

This chain joins TRBV29-1 and TRBJ1-1, with D possibly being TRBD1 (5 bases). The V gene's germline CDR1 is SQVTM and CDR2 ANQGSEA. V was trimmed by 4 bases and J by 4 bases, leaving 10 bases between them. The CDR3 runs to 12 residues. This CDR3 is CSVGWGGTEAFF. DNA of the CDR3: TGCAGCGTTGGCTGGGGGGGCACTGAAGCTTTCTTT.